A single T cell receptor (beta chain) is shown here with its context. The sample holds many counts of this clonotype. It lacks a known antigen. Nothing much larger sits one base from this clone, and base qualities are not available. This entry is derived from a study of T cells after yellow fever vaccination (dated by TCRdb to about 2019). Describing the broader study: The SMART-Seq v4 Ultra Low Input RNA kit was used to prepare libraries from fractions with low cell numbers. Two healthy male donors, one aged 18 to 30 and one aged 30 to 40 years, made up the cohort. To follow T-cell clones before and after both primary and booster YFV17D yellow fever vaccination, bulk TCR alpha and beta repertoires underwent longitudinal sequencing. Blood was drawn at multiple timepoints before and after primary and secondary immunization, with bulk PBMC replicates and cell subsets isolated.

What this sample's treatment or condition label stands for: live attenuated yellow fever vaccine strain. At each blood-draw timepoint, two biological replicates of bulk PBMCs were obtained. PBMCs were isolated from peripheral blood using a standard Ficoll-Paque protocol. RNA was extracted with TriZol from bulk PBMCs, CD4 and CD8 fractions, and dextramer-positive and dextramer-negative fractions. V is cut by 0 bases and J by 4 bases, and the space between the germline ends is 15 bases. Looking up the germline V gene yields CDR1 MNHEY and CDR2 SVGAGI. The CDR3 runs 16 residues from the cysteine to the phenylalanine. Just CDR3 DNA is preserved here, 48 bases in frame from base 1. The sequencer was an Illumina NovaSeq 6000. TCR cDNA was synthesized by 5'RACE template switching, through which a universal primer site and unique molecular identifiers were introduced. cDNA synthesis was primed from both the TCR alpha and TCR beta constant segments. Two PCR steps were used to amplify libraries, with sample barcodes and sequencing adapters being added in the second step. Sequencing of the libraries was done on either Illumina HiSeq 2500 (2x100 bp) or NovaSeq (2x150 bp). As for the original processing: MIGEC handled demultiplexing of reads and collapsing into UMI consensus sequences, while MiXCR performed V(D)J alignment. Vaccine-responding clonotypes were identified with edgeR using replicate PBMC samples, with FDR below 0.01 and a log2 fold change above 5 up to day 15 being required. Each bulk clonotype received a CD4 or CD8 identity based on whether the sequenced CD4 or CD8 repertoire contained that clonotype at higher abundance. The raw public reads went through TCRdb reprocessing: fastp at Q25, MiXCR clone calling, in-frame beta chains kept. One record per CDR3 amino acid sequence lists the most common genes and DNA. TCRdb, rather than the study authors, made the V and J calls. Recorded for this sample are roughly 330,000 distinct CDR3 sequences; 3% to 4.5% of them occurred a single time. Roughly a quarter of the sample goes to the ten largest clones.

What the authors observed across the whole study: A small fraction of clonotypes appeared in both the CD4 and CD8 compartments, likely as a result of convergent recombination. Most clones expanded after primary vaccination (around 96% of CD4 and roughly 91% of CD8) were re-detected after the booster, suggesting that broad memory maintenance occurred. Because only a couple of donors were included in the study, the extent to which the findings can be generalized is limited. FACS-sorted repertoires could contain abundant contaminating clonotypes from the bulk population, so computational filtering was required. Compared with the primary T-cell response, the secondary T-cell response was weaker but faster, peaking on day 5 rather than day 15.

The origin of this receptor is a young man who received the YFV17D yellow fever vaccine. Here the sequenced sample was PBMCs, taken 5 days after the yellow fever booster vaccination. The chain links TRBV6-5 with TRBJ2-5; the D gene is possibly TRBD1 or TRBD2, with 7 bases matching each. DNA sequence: TGTGCCAGCAGTTACTCAGCGACAGGGAGGGTAGAGACCCAGTACTTC. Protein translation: CASSYSATGRVETQYF.